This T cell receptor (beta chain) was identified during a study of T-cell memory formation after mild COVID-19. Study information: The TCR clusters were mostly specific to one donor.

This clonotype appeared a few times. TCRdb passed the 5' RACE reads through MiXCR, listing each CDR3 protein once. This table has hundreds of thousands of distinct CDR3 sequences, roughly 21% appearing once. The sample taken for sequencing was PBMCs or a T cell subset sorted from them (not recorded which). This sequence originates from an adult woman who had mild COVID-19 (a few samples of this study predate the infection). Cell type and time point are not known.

CDR3 in amino acids: CASSSLGTEAFF. The CDR3, as DNA: TGTGCCAGCAGTTCCCTCGGCACTGAAGCTTTCTTT. The chain has TRBV12-3 or TRBV12-4 and TRBJ1-1; unclear D gene. Trimming took 4 bases from V and 4 from J, leaving 7 bases between them. CDR3 length: 12 amino acids.